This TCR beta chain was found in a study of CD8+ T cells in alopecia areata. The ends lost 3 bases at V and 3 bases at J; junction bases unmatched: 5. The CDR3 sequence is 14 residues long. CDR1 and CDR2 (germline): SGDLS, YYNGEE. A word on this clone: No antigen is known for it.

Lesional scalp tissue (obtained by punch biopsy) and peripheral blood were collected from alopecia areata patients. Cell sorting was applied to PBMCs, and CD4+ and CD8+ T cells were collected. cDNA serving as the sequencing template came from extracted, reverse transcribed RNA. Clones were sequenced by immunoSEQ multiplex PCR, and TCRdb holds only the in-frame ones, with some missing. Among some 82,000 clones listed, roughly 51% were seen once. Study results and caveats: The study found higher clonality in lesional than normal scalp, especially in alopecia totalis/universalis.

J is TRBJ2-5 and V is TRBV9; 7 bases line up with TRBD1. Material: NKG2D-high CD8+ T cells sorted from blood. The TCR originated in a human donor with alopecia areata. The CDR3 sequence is CASSASGTEETQYF. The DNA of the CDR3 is TGTGCCAGCAGCGCCTCCGGGACAGAAGAGACCCAGTACTTC.